This entry features one T cell receptor beta chain sequence. As yet, its antigen is unknown. Assay used: immunoSEQ multiplex PCR; TCRdb lists only in-frame clones, some missing. The data show roughly 1,000,000 clones, approximately 80% seen once. These data originate in a study of shared clonotypes between healthy human individuals. Study-wide results and limits: Sorted-subset sequencing, rarefaction showed, was incomplete despite large depth.

The CDR3 contains 16 residues. Germline V gene lookup returns CDR1 SGHAT and CDR2 FQDESV (reference sequence). V lost 3 bases to trimming and J lost 2 bases, with 15 bases between them. V gene TRBV11-1 combines with J gene TRBJ2-3, with a weak D call TRBD1 (7 bases). This clonotype originated in a man between 18 and 35 years old in good health. Some clones in this sample may be carry-over from other donors' samples. Sequenced sample: memory CD4+ T cells from PBMCs. The subset denotes: CD45RA-negative fraction. CDR3 nucleotides: TGTGCCAGCAGCTTGGCAGGGGGAGGATCCACAGATACGCAGTATTTT. Translated, it gives CASSLAGGGSTDTQYF.